The subject of this entry is one T cell receptor (beta chain). This clone was detected only once. This clone's antigen is unknown. Qualities for individual bases were not recorded, and no much larger clone is one base off. Libraries were built with the immunoSEQ multiplex PCR assay. A mixture of 60 forward primers for TCR Vbeta segments and 13 reverse primers for TCR Jbeta segments was used in the multiplex PCR. A multiplex PCR assay on genomic DNA amplified the CDR3 region of rearranged TCR beta genes. The Illumina HiSeq System was used to sequence the amplified TCR beta libraries as 87-base-pair reads. In the original analysis: A later analysis counted 75 million to 100 million unique TCR beta chains across the 600 to 850 repertoires, and around 12 million of these chains were shared by at least two donors. A nearest-neighbor algorithm error-corrected the raw reads and collapsed the reads into unique sequences, merging closely related sequences to remove PCR and sequencing errors. To assign V, D and J gene segments, CDR3 sequences were aligned to IMGT reference sequences. For a sequence to be retained, at least a six-nucleotide match to both a V gene segment and a J gene segment was required. Rearrangements were called productive when the CDR3 lacked stop codons and stayed in frame with V and J; all others were non-productive. Following IMGT convention, CDR3 was defined as the stretch from the second conserved V-encoded cysteine up to the conserved J-encoded phenylalanine. The earlier analysis of more than 450 of the donors excluded sequences that lacked an unambiguous match to a single V gene segment. An earlier analysis of fewer than 750 of the donors called V segments functional above 56.7% productive rearrangements and segregating when the between-donor standard deviation exceeded 5%. A statistical classification framework was built to diagnose cytomegalovirus status from the catalog of TCR beta chain sequences. In a later analysis, V and J genes were assigned by comparing TCR nucleotide sequences against IMGT/GENE-DB human TR gene sequences. In a later analysis, CDR3 sequences and most-parsimonious VDJ recombination scenarios were assigned using the TCRdist pipeline. A later analysis defined each TCR beta chain by its CDR3 amino acid sequence plus V-gene family, and excluded reads lacking a unique V-gene family. As a way to deal with suspected cross-contamination and a sequencing artifact, a later analysis dropped hundreds of nucleotide sequences that were highly shared and had low generation probability. In a later analysis, a clonal expansion index for each public chain was calculated from normalized within-repertoire ranks of inferred template counts. In a later analysis, generation probabilities were computed using a VDJ recombination model fitted to out-of-frame rearrangements, and the results were checked against IGoR. In a later analysis, TCR-TCR, TCR-HLA and TCR-CMV co-occurrence was scored with hypergeometric tests, and a repertoire-size bias correction was applied to TCR pairs. To estimate false discovery rates, a later analysis permuted the HLA or CMV assignments 20 times. In a later analysis, co-occurring TCRs were grouped using DBSCAN, with TCRdist sequence similarity added in when clustering inside HLA-allele-positive subsets. Co-occurrence clustering excluded repertoires with fewer than 30,000 or more than 120,000 public chains, plus five with anomalous nucleotide sharing. TCRdb limited this immuneACCESS table to in-frame rearrangements with V and J called. A share of clones is missing; checked studies link under half to unresolved V genes, and the rest is unexplained. Clone size and the V and J calls come from that table; the DNA yielded D and trimming. Recorded for this sample are tens of thousands of clones; approximately 70% of them occurred a single time. The ten largest clonotypes hold 5% to 7% of the sample.

The sample is drawn from a study of cytomegalovirus exposure and HLA in healthy donors (dated by TCRdb to 2015 to 2018). Background on the whole study: An earlier analysis of 550 to 700 of the donors reported about 290 Gb of sequence data and 100 million to 140 million unique TCR beta sequences from some 180 million T cells. About five DR-DQ haplotypes were handled as single units for association and clustering, since linkage in the cohort was strong. The study aimed to test whether signatures of past pathogen exposure could be identified by cataloging public T cell receptors. High-throughput TCR immunosequencing, statistical association of individual TCRs with disease status, and machine learning were combined to predict cytomegalovirus infection status. HLA typing included class I and class II loci at four-digit resolution. Among about 390 genotyped donors of the cohort, an average of approximately 240,000 unique TCR beta nucleotide sequences were sequenced per donor, 15% to 20% of them non-productive. A separate validation cohort of roughly 130 different subjects was used in addition to the roughly 620-subject first cohort. Of the 300 to 400 genotyped donors, about 80% fell in the genetic ancestry cluster associated with self-reported Caucasian donors. Using immunosequencing, the study profiled T cell repertoires from approximately 700 subjects and related those repertoires to cytomegalovirus serostatus. Roughly 300 gigabases of sequencing data and tens of millions of unique TCR sequences were included in an early release covering 550 to 650 HLA-typed donors. In a later genetic analysis, genome-wide SNP genotypes for about 65% of the roughly 670 donors were used, and that subset was treated as a discovery cohort. Every repertoire in the discovery cohort had been generated on one and the same sequencing platform. Typing coverage varied by locus: 629-630 donors for A, B, C, DRB1 and DQB1; roughly 560 for DQA1; about 590 for DPA1; fewer than 480 for DPB1. Donor age, sex, ethnicity and CMV serostatus were compiled alongside the repertoire data. A later analysis re-examined previously published TCR beta repertoires from around 670 donors and added high-resolution HLA genotyping to investigate patterns of TCR occurrence. Rather than using new phenotypic data, the later analysis identified candidate immune exposures from TCR beta sequences and from how often those sequences occurred across donors. An earlier analysis of approximately 500 of the donors applied high-throughput TCR beta sequencing to assess whether each TCR beta V gene segment acted as functional or pseudogenic.

The cohort was made up of 650 to 700 healthy bone marrow donors. All cohort members were sampled while nominally healthy, although unrecorded immune exposures were likely present. The donor tested CMV seronegative, placing the donor among the 350 to 400 seronegative members of the cohort. A peripheral blood sample was collected from each donor, and TCR beta sequencing was performed on peripheral blood mononuclear cells. Genomic DNA extraction from the blood cell samples was performed with the Qiagen DNeasy Blood Extraction Kit. Study-wide conclusions, independent of this receptor: In a later analysis, about 16,000 TCR beta sequences were associated with specific HLA alleles at a false discovery rate of 0.05. A further reported finding was that TCR beta sequences accurately predicted the HLA-A and HLA-B alleles for most subjects in the first cohort. It was suggested by the authors that the approach could potentially be generalized to other disease states and immunological phenotypes. Some IMGT-functional V segments, including TRBV6-2 and TRBV6-3, could not be distinguished by the 87-base-pair reads and were therefore excluded. Several of the top co-occurrence clusters appeared to be linked to parvovirus B19, influenza, CMV and Epstein-Barr virus, according to a later analysis. Across donors, most TCR sequences were observed very rarely, whereas some public TCRs were present in many individuals. In a later analysis, HLA-associated TCR beta chains were found to be more clonally expanded and to have lower generation probabilities than equally common non-associated chains. A cluster of highly shared sequence variants was judged likely to represent a technical artifact of the sequencing pipeline. In a later analysis, the rate of TCR association differed among HLA loci, with DRB1 alleles having the most associated TCRs and HLA-C alleles having the fewest. An earlier analysis of approximately 530 of the donors showed that most TCR beta V segments appeared in productive rearrangements either about 87% or about 30% of the time, which broadly matched IMGT annotations. Linkage disequilibrium might explain the correlated functional status among segregating V segments, but an unknown experimental factor could not be excluded. Roughly uniform sequencing depth across donors was assumed in presence/absence analyses, although this assumption may not hold. A few of the identified cytomegalovirus-associated TCR beta chains were confirmed in vitro to be specific for cytomegalovirus antigens. The classifier was reported to diagnose cytomegalovirus status with high specificity and sensitivity in both the original cohort and the validation cohort. According to a later analysis, most CMV-associated TCR beta chains appeared to be HLA-restricted, and the HLA associations seemed to be driven largely by CMV exposure. The study listed around 160 TCR beta chains as associated with cytomegalovirus. According to a later genetic analysis, donors in an Asian-associated ancestry cluster had fewer N-insertions in productive TCRs than the roughly 660-donor mean. When HLA alleles, especially DR and DQ, strongly co-occurred, attributing TCR associations to individual alleles was difficult. Because HLA typing was missing for some donors at each locus, association tests included only the typed subset. In this cohort, only TCR beta chains were sequenced, and detectable features were limited by the absence of alpha or paired-chain data. In a later genetic analysis, a missense DCLRE1C variant was associated with V-gene and J-gene trimming of TCR beta chains, and the association was replicated in an independent cohort. Immune exposure information for the cohort was limited to CMV serostatus. The earlier analysis of fewer than 750 of the donors excluded 15 to 20 rarely observed V segments, including chromosome 9 orphons, because counts were too low.

V sheds 4 bases and J sheds 8 bases, leaving 19 bases between their ends. Measured from the cysteine to the phenylalanine, the CDR3 is 15 residues long. CDR3 DNA is the only sequence kept; it has 45 bases, read in frame from the first base. For CDR1 and CDR2, the germline V gene lists SGHTS and YDEGEE. The receptor was isolated from a man aged 45-60 years in good health and CMV-seronegative. The sequenced sample was PBMCs. The rearranged chain carries TRBV5-8 and TRBJ2-1; TRBD2 is a weak D gene call, 6 bases matching. The DNA sequence is given as TGTGCCAGCAGCGTAGGCATCAGGGAGGTATATGAGCAGTTCTTC. Its product reads: CASSVGIREVYEQFF.